Listed below are T cell receptor beta chains from one sample, sequenced in a study of blood T cell repertoires in COVID-19. Some clones are missing from TCRdb's copy, which holds only in-frame ones; the method was immunoSEQ multiplex PCR. Among about 180,000 clones listed, 85% to 90% were seen once. The source material was peripheral blood. All receptors come from a man aged 45-65 years with active or convalescent COVID-19. Both conserved end residues are part of each CDR3. The D gene is left open where the match is weak. Not every row has a clone size; where given, it reads once, few, many or a size class.

>once|TRBD2|TRBJ2-5|TRBV5-4
CASSSMTSGAQETQYF
TGTGCCAGCAGCTCAATGACTAGCGGGGCCCAAGAGACCCAGTACTTC
>-|TRBD1|TRBJ1-5|TRBV7-2
CASSLAGQGLSTQPQHF
TGTGCCAGCAGCTTAGCCGGACAGGGTCTAAGTACGCAGCCCCAGCATTTT
>-|TRBD1|TRBJ2-2|TRBV7-6
CASSLVQGTGELFF
TGTGCCAGCAGCTTAGTACAGGGGACCGGGGAGCTGTTTTTT
>-|TRBD2|TRBJ2-3|TRBV18
CASSPPQLAGGPGDTQYF
TGTGCCAGCTCACCTCCGCAACTAGCGGGAGGGCCGGGAGATACGCAGTATTTT
>once|TRBD2|TRBJ2-1|TRBV5-4
CASSLRRGGYNEQFF
TGTGCCAGCAGCTTGAGGCGGGGGGGGTACAATGAGCAGTTCTTC
>-|-|TRBJ2-2|TRBV9
CASMFRDTGELFF
TGTGCCAGCATGTTCCGGGACACCGGGGAGCTGTTTTTT
>-|-|TRBJ1-2|TRBV29-1
CSVAEVWGYTF
TGCAGCGTGGCCGAAGTCTGGGGCTACACCTTC
>once|-|TRBJ1-1|TRBV2
CASSLGQSGTEAFF
TGTGCCAGCAGTTTGGGACAATCGGGGACTGAAGCTTTCTTT
>-|TRBD2|TRBJ2-7|TRBV7-9
CASRPGGSSYEQYF
TGTGCCAGCAGACCGGGAGGCAGCTCCTACGAGCAGTACTTC
>few|TRBD1|TRBJ1-3|TRBV15
CATSTAGTATGNTIYF
TGTGCCACCAGCACGGCCGGGACAGCTACTGGAAACACCATATATTTT
>-|TRBD1|TRBJ2-5|TRBV6-5
CASQLDRGLQETQYF
TGTGCCAGCCAATTAGACAGGGGACTTCAAGAGACCCAGTACTTC
>-|TRBD1|TRBJ1-2|TRBV9
CASSDWDRGNYGYTF
TGTGCCAGCAGCGACTGGGACAGGGGTAATTATGGCTACACCTTC
>-|TRBD1|TRBJ2-7|TRBV18
CASSPNPDRTYEQYF
TGTGCCAGCTCACCAAATCCGGACAGGACCTACGAGCAGTACTTC
>-|-|TRBJ1-2|TRBV6-5
CASSYSKGRGGYTF
TGTGCCAGCAGTTACTCGAAGGGAAGGGGAGGCTACACCTTC
>-|TRBD1|TRBJ1-6|TRBV28
CASSLDPQGGQYPLHF
TGTGCCAGCAGTTTAGACCCGCAGGGGGGCCAATATCCCCTCCACTTT
>-|TRBD1|TRBJ2-3|TRBV2
CASSRDSFSTGTDTQYF
TGTGCCAGCAGTCGGGACAGCTTCTCAACTGGCACAGATACGCAGTATTTT
>-|-|TRBJ1-5|TRBV6-2/TRBV6-3
CASSFPTGFSNQPQHF
TGTGCCAGCAGTTTCCCCACGGGGTTTAGCAATCAGCCCCAGCATTTT
>-|-|TRBJ2-5|TRBV4-2
CASSQQGGEETQYF
TGTGCCAGCAGCCAACAGGGAGGTGAGGAGACCCAGTACTTC
>-|TRBD1|TRBJ2-1|TRBV28
CASRPGQGGRNEQFF
TGTGCCAGCAGGCCCGGACAGGGGGGTCGGAATGAGCAGTTCTTC
>-|TRBD1|TRBJ1-2|TRBV30
CAWTPGQGDPKGYTF
TGTGCCTGGACACCGGGACAGGGGGATCCTAAAGGCTACACCTTC
>-|TRBD1|TRBJ1-2|TRBV28
CASSLRFGQGGRGYTF
TGTGCCAGCAGTCTCCGCTTCGGACAGGGGGGTAGGGGGTACACCTTC
>-|-|TRBJ1-4|TRBV29-1
CSVVGANEKLFF
TGCAGCGTTGTTGGGGCCAATGAAAAACTGTTTTTT
>-|TRBD2|TRBJ2-1|TRBV10-3
CAISEPSGGSYNEQFF
TGTGCCATCAGTGAGCCTAGCGGGGGCTCCTACAATGAGCAGTTCTTC
>-|-|TRBJ1-1|TRBV6-5
CASSVWGAMNTEAFF
TGTGCCAGCAGCGTCTGGGGAGCCATGAACACTGAAGCTTTCTTT
>-|TRBD1|TRBJ2-2|TRBV5-1
CASSPGTGGTAGELFF
TGCGCCAGCAGCCCCGGGACAGGGGGTACGGCCGGGGAGCTGTTTTTT
>-|TRBD1|TRBJ1-1|TRBV7-3
CASSPQGGANTEAFF
TGTGCCAGCAGCCCCCAGGGGGGCGCGAACACTGAAGCTTTCTTT
>-|TRBD2|TRBJ2-3|TRBV3-1/TRBV3-2
CASSQVSSSGSTDTQYF
TGTGCCAGCAGCCAAGTCTCGTCTAGCGGATCAACAGATACGCAGTATTTT
>-|TRBD2|TRBJ2-7|TRBV19
CASKELAGGEQYF
TGTGCCAGTAAGGAGCTAGCGGGAGGCGAGCAGTACTTC
>few|TRBD1|TRBJ1-6|TRBV6-5
CASSTDRENSPLHF
TGTGCCAGCAGTACGGACAGGGAGAATTCACCCCTCCACTTT
>-|TRBD1|TRBJ1-6|TRBV4-1
CASSRLGQGDSPLHF
TGCGCCAGCAGCCGCCTTGGACAGGGGGATTCACCCCTCCACTTT
>-|TRBD1|TRBJ1-4|TRBV4-1
CASSHYTGGATNEKLFF
TGCGCCAGCAGCCACTATACAGGGGGCGCAACTAATGAAAAACTGTTTTTT
>-|TRBD2|TRBJ2-7|TRBV6-2/TRBV6-3
CASSYLAGAYEQYF
TGTGCCAGCAGTTACCTAGCGGGGGCCTACGAGCAGTACTTC
>few|-|TRBJ1-1|TRBV9
CASSLRTSMNTEAFF
TGTGCCAGCAGCCTCCGGACTTCAATGAACACTGAAGCTTTCTTT
>-|-|TRBJ2-1|TRBV28
CASSLSGYNEQFF
TGTGCCAGCAGTTTATCAGGGTACAATGAGCAGTTCTTC
>-|-|TRBJ1-2|TRBV10-2
CASSRGGLGGYTF
TGCGCCAGCAGTCGGGGTGGGCTAGGTGGCTACACCTTC
>once|TRBD2|TRBJ2-7|TRBV11-3
CASSLEPSGSYEQYF
TGTGCCAGCAGCCTAGAACCTAGCGGGAGCTACGAGCAGTACTTC
>-|TRBD1|TRBJ1-2|TRBV25-1
CASSPGQGDNYGYTF
TGTGCCAGCAGCCCTGGACAGGGTGATAACTATGGCTACACCTTC
>few|TRBD2|TRBJ2-1|TRBV5-1
CASSTPSGGAYNEQFF
TGCGCCAGCAGCACCCCTAGCGGGGGGGCCTACAATGAGCAGTTCTTC
>-|TRBD2|TRBJ2-3|TRBV5-1
CASRSLAGHTDTQYF
TGCGCCAGCAGATCCCTAGCGGGACACACAGATACGCAGTATTTT
>-|-|TRBJ1-5|TRBV6-5
CASIMGRNQPQHF
TGTGCCAGCATCATGGGGCGGAATCAGCCCCAGCATTTT
>-|-|TRBJ2-1|TRBV7-7
CASSPGLQPYNEQFF
TGTGCTAGCAGCCCGGGACTCCAACCCTACAATGAGCAGTTCTTC